A selection of T cell receptor beta chains follows, all from one sample in a study of blood T cell repertoires in COVID-19. Profiling relied on immunoSEQ multiplex PCR, and the TCRdb table lists in-frame clones only, not all of them. The sample lists 15,000 to 25,000 clones, more than 75% occurring once. Specimen: peripheral blood. The receptor source for this set is a human donor with active COVID-19. The donor label of this sample is uncertain. The CDR3 runs from the conserved cysteine through the conserved F or W. The D gene is left open where the match is weak. The size of a clone is reported for some rows only, either as once, few or many, or as a class for expanded clones.

v_call	j_call	clone_size	d_call	cdr3_aa	cdr3_nt
TRBV9	TRBJ1-2	NA	TRBD1	CASSVSWDRTNYGYTF	TGTGCCAGCAGCGTTAGTTGGGACAGAACAAACTATGGCTACACCTTC
TRBV5-5	TRBJ1-6	NA	TRBD1	CASSLRDRVDSPLHF	TGTGCCAGCAGCTTGAGAGACAGGGTCGATTCACCCCTCCACTTT
TRBV11-3	TRBJ2-3	NA	TRBD1	CASSLGLDRGAF	TGTGCCAGCAGCTTAGGATTGGACAGGGGGGCTTTT
TRBV5-4	TRBJ1-2	few	NA	CASSLEGGGHGYTF	TGTGCCAGCAGCTTGGAGGGTGGGGGCCATGGCTACACCTTC
TRBV4-1	TRBJ2-7	NA	TRBD1	CASSLQSGQNVVSYEQYF	TGCGCCAGCAGCCTCCAATCGGGACAGAACGTCGTCTCCTACGAGCAGTACTTC
TRBV19	TRBJ1-1	few	NA	CASNPVGNTEAFF	TGTGCCAGTAACCCCGTGGGCAACACTGAAGCTTTCTTT
TRBV25-1	TRBJ1-5	NA	TRBD1	CASSDRTGGSQPQHF	TGTGCCAGCAGTGACCGGACAGGGGGCAGTCAGCCCCAGCATTTT
TRBV2	TRBJ2-6	NA	NA	CASVRGTGANVLTF	TGTGCCAGCGTAAGGGGGACTGGGGCCAACGTCCTGACTTTC
TRBV6-1	TRBJ1-5	NA	TRBD1	CASSEQPTGEGGQPQHF	TGTGCCAGCAGTGAACAACCGACAGGGGAGGGAGGACAGCCCCAGCATTTT
TRBV18	TRBJ1-5	once	NA	CASSPQKATTGQPQHF	TGTGCCAGCTCACCACAGAAGGCAACCACAGGGCAGCCCCAGCATTTT
TRBV3-1/TRBV3-2	TRBJ2-2	NA	TRBD2	CASSQSLAGTNTGELFF	TGTGCCAGCAGCCAGAGTCTAGCGGGGACGAACACCGGGGAGCTGTTTTTT
TRBV5-4	TRBJ2-3	once	NA	CASSLVSSRNTQYF	TGTGCCAGCAGCTTGGTATCTAGTCGGAATACGCAGTATTTT
TRBV5-1	TRBJ2-1	once	TRBD2	CASSLVSGLAGEAGNEQFF	TGCGCCAGCAGCTTGGTCTCGGGACTAGCGGGAGAAGCGGGAAATGAGCAGTTCTTC
TRBV20-1	TRBJ1-6	NA	TRBD1	CSASRQGAPGHNSPLHF	TGCAGTGCTAGTAGACAGGGGGCGCCCGGCCATAATTCACCCCTCCACTTT
TRBV4-2	TRBJ2-7	NA	TRBD1	CASSRTGQGLQRVTYEQYF	TGTGCCAGCAGCCGGACGGGACAGGGTCTTCAGCGGGTTACCTACGAGCAGTACTTC
TRBV12-3/TRBV12-4	TRBJ1-6	few	NA	CASSGGLRHTLHF	TGTGCCAGCAGTGGGGGCCTTAGGCACACCCTCCACTTT
TRBV5-8	TRBJ1-2	NA	NA	CASSLQARGLYGYTF	TGTGCCAGCAGCTTGCAGGCAAGGGGACTTTATGGCTACACCTTC
TRBV5-6	TRBJ2-3	NA	NA	CASTESTDTQYF	TGTGCCAGCACCGAGAGCACAGATACGCAGTATTTT
TRBV15	TRBJ2-5	NA	NA	CATSIQKETQYF	TGTGCCACCAGCATCCAGAAAGAGACCCAGTACTTC
TRBV15	TRBJ2-4	NA	NA	CATSRQGKAKNIQYF	TGTGCCACCAGCAGACAGGGGAAGGCCAAAAACATTCAGTACTTC
TRBV7-3	TRBJ2-2	NA	NA	CASSLKGVTGELFF	TGTGCCAGCAGCTTAAAGGGAGTCACCGGGGAGCTGTTTTTT
TRBV2	TRBJ2-6	NA	NA	CASRQVSGANVLTF	TGTGCCAGCAGACAAGTCTCTGGGGCCAACGTCCTGACTTTC
TRBV7-3	TRBJ2-3	NA	NA	CASSSKSADTQYF	TGTGCCAGCAGTTCTAAATCTGCAGATACGCAGTATTTT
TRBV7-9	TRBJ2-7	NA	NA	CASSPGERDEQYF	TGTGCCAGCAGCCCCGGGGAGCGGGACGAGCAGTACTTC
TRBV27	TRBJ2-7	NA	NA	CASSLFGGSYEQYF	TGTGCCAGCAGTTTATTTGGGGGGTCCTACGAGCAGTACTTC
TRBV7-2	TRBJ2-7	NA	NA	CASSSTSGRGEQYF	TGTGCCAGCAGCTCCACTTCCGGCCGGGGAGAGCAGTACTTC
TRBV9	TRBJ2-2	few	NA	CASSVAHKNTGELFF	TGTGCCAGCAGCGTAGCCCACAAGAACACCGGGGAGCTGTTTTTT
TRBV28	TRBJ2-5	NA	TRBD1	CASIRTGQETQYF	TGTGCCAGCATTAGGACAGGCCAAGAGACCCAGTACTTC
TRBV14	TRBJ1-1	once	NA	CASSQGLYSEAFF	TGTGCCAGCAGCCAAGGTCTATACTCCGAAGCTTTCTTT
TRBV5-4	TRBJ2-1	NA	TRBD2	CASSSGLAGPTGAEQFF	TGTGCCAGCAGTTCGGGACTAGCGGGGCCCACAGGGGCTGAGCAGTTCTTC
TRBV4-2	TRBJ1-5	once	NA	CASSQGFGQSEPQHF	TGTGCCAGCAGCCAGGGGTTTGGACAGAGCGAGCCCCAGCATTTT
TRBV6-1	TRBJ2-3	NA	NA	CASSEGGPDTQYF	TGTGCCAGCAGTGAAGGTGGCCCGGATACGCAGTATTTT
TRBV4-3	TRBJ2-5	NA	NA	CASSQSPLALAETQYF	TGCGCCAGCAGCCAATCCCCGCTAGCGCTCGCGGAGACCCAGTACTTC
TRBV11-3	TRBJ2-7	NA	TRBD1	CASSPPRDRGPRLLGEQYF	TGTGCCAGCAGCCCCCCCCGGGACAGGGGACCGAGACTACTAGGGGAGCAGTACTTC
TRBV6-4	TRBJ1-1	NA	NA	CASSANRGSEAFF	TGTGCCAGCTCGGCTAATCGGGGGTCTGAAGCTTTCTTT
TRBV5-1	TRBJ2-7	once	TRBD2	CASSLVGEGTYEQYF	TGCGCCAGCAGCTTGGTGGGGGAGGGCACCTACGAGCAGTACTTC
TRBV7-2	TRBJ2-1	NA	NA	CASSFNGPGTAGPQFF	TGTGCCAGCAGCTTTAATGGGCCGGGAACAGCGGGCCCGCAGTTCTTC
TRBV27	TRBJ2-7	NA	TRBD2	CATGQGLAGETYEQYF	TGTGCCACCGGACAGGGACTAGCGGGAGAGACCTACGAGCAGTACTTC
TRBV30	TRBJ1-5	once	NA	CAWSLQGNQPQHF	TGTGCCTGGAGCTTACAGGGCAATCAGCCCCAGCATTTT
TRBV2	TRBJ1-4	few	NA	CASKGQRATNEKLFF	TGTGCCAGCAAAGGACAGAGAGCAACTAATGAAAAACTGTTTTTT
TRBV4-1	TRBJ2-7	few	TRBD2	CASSRVAGGIYEQYF	TGCGCCAGCAGCCGAGTAGCGGGGGGGATCTACGAGCAGTACTTC
TRBV7-2	TRBJ1-2	NA	NA	CASSPPPGMDYGYTF	TGTGCCAGCAGCCCTCCCCCAGGGATGGACTATGGCTACACCTTC
TRBV6-5	TRBJ2-2	NA	TRBD1	CASTRDRGMGGELFF	TGTGCCAGCACTCGGGACAGGGGTATGGGTGGGGAGCTGTTTTTT
TRBV10-2	TRBJ1-2	NA	NA	CASSWTSGGYTF	TGCGCCAGCAGTTGGACCAGCGGAGGCTACACCTTC
TRBV6-2/TRBV6-3	TRBJ2-5	NA	TRBD2	CASSYAGAGRETQYF	TGTGCCAGCAGTTACGCGGGAGCCGGAAGGGAGACCCAGTACTTC
TRBV6-5	TRBJ2-7	NA	NA	CASTTILPVRGEQYF	TGTGCCAGCACTACTATTCTACCGGTCCGGGGCGAGCAGTACTTC
TRBV5-1	TRBJ2-2	NA	NA	CASSPGTPTGELFF	TGCGCCAGCAGCCCGGGGACACCAACCGGGGAGCTGTTTTTT
TRBV5-6	TRBJ2-1	NA	TRBD2	CASSFVGGPGNEQFF	TGTGCCAGCAGCTTCGTGGGAGGGCCTGGGAATGAGCAGTTCTTC
TRBV6-5	TRBJ1-2	NA	NA	CASNGGATGYTF	TGTGCCAGCAACGGGGGGGCGACGGGCTACACCTTC
TRBV7-9	TRBJ2-7	NA	TRBD2	CASRRLGGRADEQYF	TGTGCCAGCAGACGTCTTGGCGGGAGGGCCGACGAGCAGTACTTC
TRBV11-3	TRBJ1-2	NA	NA	CASSLDPGGVDGYTF	TGTGCCAGCAGCTTAGACCCGGGAGGGGTCGACGGCTACACCTTC
TRBV28	TRBJ2-6	NA	NA	CASSRGRDFLTPGANVLTF	TGTGCCAGCAGTCGGGGCCGGGACTTCTTGACACCTGGGGCCAACGTCCTGACTTTC
TRBV4-1	TRBJ2-1	NA	NA	CASSQVRNEQFF	TGCGCCAGCAGCCAAGTCCGGAATGAGCAGTTCTTC
TRBV29-1	TRBJ2-7	NA	TRBD2	CSASGDYYEQYF	TGCAGCGCTAGCGGGGATTACTACGAGCAGTACTTC
TRBV12-3/TRBV12-4	TRBJ1-4	NA	TRBD1	CASSFDRGEKLFF	TGTGCCAGCAGTTTTGACAGGGGAGAAAAACTGTTTTTT
TRBV28	TRBJ1-2	NA	NA	CASSSRGGLYGYTF	TGTGCCAGCAGTTCCCGCGGCGGTCTCTATGGCTACACCTTC
TRBV2	TRBJ1-2	NA	NA	CASSEMTANYGYTF	TGTGCCAGCAGTGAAATGACAGCTAACTATGGCTACACCTTC
TRBV2	TRBJ2-3	NA	TRBD2	CASSSRPTSGDTQYF	TGTGCCAGCAGTTCCCGACCAACTAGCGGAGATACGCAGTATTTT